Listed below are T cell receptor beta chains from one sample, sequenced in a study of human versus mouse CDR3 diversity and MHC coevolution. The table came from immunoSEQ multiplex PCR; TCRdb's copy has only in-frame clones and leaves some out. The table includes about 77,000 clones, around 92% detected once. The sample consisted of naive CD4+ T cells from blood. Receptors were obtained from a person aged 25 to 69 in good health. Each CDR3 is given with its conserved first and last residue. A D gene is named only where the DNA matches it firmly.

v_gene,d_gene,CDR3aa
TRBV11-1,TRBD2,CASSQGGLASEQYF
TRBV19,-,CASRHRDTEAFF
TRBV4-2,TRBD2,CASSKGTSGRPNGDTQYF
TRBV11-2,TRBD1,CASSLTGQGNTEAFF
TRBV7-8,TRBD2,CASSLAWREGRDTQYF
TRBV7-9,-,CASSSVVSGNTIYF
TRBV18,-,CASSPWTVAKNIQYF
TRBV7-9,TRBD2,CASSGAGEGPKNIQYF
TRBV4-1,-,CASRQQGNTEAFF
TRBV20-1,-,CSAMGLDTQYF
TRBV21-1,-,CASRWHLATRVDEQYF
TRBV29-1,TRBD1,CSVTSGTGGNEQFF
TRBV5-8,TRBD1,CATRRGQGVAFF
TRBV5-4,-,CASSGTEETQYF
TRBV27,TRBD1,CASRQQGFQETQYF
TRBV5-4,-,CASSTGGGSSYGYTF
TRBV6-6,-,CASSYYTGSTDTQYF
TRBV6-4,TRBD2,CASSDSARAGPTYEQYF
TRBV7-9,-,CASWGVVGETQYF
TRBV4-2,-,CASSQESSTNYGYTF
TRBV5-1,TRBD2,CASSTTSGRNIYEQYF
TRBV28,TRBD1,CASSGGQGNSPLHF
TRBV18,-,CASSRDSSNQPQHF
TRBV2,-,CATTTGYNEKLFF
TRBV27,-,CASSHGNQPQHF
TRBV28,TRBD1,CASSNRGHLVQYF
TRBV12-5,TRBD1,CASGRLGQAAYEQYF
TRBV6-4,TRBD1,CASSSLTGSNQPQHF
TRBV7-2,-,CASSFPKGRGEQYF
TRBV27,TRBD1,CASSLSAGQGVPSSYNEQFF
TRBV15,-,CATSRGSAEANVLTF
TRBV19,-,CASSGRQALYGYTF
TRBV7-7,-,CASSYRGDPTYEQYF
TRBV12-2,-,CASRFQEGDPGQRVPEGEQYF
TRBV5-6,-,CASSLVSGLTGELFF
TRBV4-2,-,CASSQVLTRANEKLFF
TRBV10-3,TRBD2,CAISRLAGEKTHEQYF
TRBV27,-,CASSFSSGNTIYF
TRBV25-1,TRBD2,CASSTPGLGSNEQFF
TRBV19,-,CASSADSYSYEQYF